This T cell receptor (beta chain) was sequenced during a study of identical twins. Points on this clonotype: Its matching antigen is unknown.

Germline values: CDR1 DFQATT, CDR2 SNEGSKA (reference sequence). V was pared by 8 bases and J by 2 bases, with 10 bases of the junction left unmatched. The CDR3 runs to 15 residues. TCRdb reanalysed the 5' RACE reads using MiXCR and keeps one entry per CDR3 protein. In the table there are some 500,000 distinct CDR3 sequences, over 11% of which are singletons. Points from the study as a whole: Weaker excess sharing between twins was seen in beta out-of-frame sequences.

This same sample was also part of a study on yellow fever vaccine responses in identical twins. From that study: Twins reportedly had a vaccine T cell response that seemed partly convergent, partly personalized.

The chain uses TRBV20-1 and TRBJ2-1, with 9 positions matching TRBD2. The sequencing input was CD4+ T cells sorted from blood. This receptor was identified in a woman between 18 and 29 years old in good health. The CDR3 here is CSSDSGGLTYNEQFF. CDR3 coding DNA: TGCAGTTCGGATAGCGGGGGCCTGACCTACAATGAGCAGTTCTTC.